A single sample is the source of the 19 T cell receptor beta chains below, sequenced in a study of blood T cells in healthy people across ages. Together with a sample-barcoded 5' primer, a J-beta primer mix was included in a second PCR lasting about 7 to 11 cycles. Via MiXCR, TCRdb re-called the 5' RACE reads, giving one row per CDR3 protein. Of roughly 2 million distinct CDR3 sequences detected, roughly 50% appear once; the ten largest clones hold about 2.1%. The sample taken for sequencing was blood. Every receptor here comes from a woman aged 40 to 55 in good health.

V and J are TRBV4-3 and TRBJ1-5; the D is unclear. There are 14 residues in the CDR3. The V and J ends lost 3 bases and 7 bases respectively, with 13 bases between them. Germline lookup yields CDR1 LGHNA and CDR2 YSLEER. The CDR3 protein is CASSQDQVQQPQHF. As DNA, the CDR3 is TGCGCCAGCAGCCAGGATCAGGTACAGCAGCCCCAGCATTTT.

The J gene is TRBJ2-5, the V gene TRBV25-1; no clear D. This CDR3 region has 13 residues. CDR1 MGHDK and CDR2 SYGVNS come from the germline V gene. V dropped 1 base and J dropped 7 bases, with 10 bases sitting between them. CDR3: CASSESLDRTQYF. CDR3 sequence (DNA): TGTGCCAGCAGTGAATCCCTAGATCGGACCCAGTACTTC.

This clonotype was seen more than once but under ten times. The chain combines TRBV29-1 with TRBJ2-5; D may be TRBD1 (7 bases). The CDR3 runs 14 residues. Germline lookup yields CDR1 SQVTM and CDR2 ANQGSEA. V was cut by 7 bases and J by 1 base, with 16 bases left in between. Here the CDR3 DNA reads TGCAGCGCCGGCCAGGGGGGCCTCCAAGAGACCCAGTACTTC. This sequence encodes CSAGQGGLQETQYF.

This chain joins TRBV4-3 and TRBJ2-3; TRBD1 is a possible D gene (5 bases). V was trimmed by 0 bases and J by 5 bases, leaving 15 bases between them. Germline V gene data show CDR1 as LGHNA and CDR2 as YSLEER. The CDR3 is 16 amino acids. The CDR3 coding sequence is TGCGCCAGCAGCCAAGATTGGCAGGGTTTCGTAGATACGCAGTATTTT. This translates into CASSQDWQGFVDTQYF.

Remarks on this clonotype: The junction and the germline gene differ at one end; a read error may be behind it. CDR3 loop: CASSQDQGWANSLPAGCTF. The CDR3 DNA reads TGTGCCAGCAGCCAAGATCAAGGTTGGGCCAACTCTCTGCCCGCTGGCTGCACCTTC. V is TRBV4-2 and J is TRBJ1-2; D is undetermined. Germline values: CDR1 LGHNA, CDR2 YNFKEQ. The CDR3 length is 19 residues.

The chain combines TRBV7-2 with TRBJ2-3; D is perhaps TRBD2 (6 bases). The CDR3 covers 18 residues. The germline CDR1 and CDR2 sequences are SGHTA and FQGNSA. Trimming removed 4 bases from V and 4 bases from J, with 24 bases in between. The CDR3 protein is CASSSTRLVGLGADTQYF. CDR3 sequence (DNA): TGTGCCAGCAGCTCCACAAGACTAGTAGGATTGGGTGCAGATACGCAGTATTTT.

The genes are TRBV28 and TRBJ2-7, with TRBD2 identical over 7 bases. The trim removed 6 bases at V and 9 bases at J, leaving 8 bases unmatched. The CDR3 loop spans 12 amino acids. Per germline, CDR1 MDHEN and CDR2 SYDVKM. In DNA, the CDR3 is TGTGCCAGCAGCACGGGGGGAAAAGTGCAGTACTTC. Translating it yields CASSTGGKVQYF.

This CDR3 is CASSLVVGPGYNEQFF. The CDR3, as DNA: TGTGCCAGCAGTTTAGTGGTCGGTCCGGGCTACAATGAGCAGTTCTTC. The chain uses TRBV12-3 or TRBV12-4 and TRBJ2-1; unclear D gene. CDR3 size: 16 residues. V was pared by 1 base and J by 3 bases, with 13 bases between.

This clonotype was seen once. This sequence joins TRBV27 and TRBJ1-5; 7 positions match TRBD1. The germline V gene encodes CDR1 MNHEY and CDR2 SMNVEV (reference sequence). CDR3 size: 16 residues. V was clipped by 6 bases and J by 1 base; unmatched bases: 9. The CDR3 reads CASSDTGVGSNQPQHF. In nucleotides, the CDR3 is TGTGCCAGCAGCGATACAGGGGTCGGGAGCAATCAGCCCCAGCATTTT.

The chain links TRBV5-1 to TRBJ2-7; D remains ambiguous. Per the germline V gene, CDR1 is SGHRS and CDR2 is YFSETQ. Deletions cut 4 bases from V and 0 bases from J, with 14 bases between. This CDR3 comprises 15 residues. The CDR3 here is CASSADGLSSYEQYF. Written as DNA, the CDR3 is TGCGCCAGCAGCGCCGACGGCCTAAGCTCCTACGAGCAGTACTTC.

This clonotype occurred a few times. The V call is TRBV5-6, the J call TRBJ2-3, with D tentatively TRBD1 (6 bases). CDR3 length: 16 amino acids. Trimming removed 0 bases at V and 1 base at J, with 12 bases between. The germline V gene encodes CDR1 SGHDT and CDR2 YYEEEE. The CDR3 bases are TGTGCCAGCAGCTTGGCCGATGGGGGCCGCACAGATACGCAGTATTTT. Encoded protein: CASSLADGGRTDTQYF.

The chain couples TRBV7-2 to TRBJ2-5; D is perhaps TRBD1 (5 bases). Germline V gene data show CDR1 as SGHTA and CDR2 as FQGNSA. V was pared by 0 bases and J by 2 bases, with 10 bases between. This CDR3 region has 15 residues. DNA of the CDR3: TGTGCCAGCAGCTTAGCGGGGCCTCTTCAAGAGACCCAGTACTTC. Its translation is CASSLAGPLQETQYF.

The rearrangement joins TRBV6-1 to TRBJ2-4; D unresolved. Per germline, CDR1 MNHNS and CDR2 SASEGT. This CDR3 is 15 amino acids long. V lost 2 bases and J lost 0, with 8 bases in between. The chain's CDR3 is CASSEYQLAKNIQYF. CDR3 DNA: TGTGCCAGCAGTGAATACCAACTAGCCAAAAACATTCAGTACTTC.

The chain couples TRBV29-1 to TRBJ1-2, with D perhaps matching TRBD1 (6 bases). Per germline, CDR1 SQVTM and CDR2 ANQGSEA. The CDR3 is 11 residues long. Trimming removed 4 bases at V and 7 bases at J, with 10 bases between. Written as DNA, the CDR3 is TGCAGCGTTGTCGCGGGGGCTGGCTACACCTTC. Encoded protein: CSVVAGAGYTF.

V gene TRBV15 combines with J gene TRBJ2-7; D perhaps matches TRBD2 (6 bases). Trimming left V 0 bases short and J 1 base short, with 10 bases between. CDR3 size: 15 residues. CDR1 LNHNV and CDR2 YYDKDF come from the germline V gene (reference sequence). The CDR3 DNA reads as TGTGCCACCAGCAGAGATGGGCTAGCGTCCTACGAGCAGTACTTC. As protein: CATSRDGLASYEQYF.

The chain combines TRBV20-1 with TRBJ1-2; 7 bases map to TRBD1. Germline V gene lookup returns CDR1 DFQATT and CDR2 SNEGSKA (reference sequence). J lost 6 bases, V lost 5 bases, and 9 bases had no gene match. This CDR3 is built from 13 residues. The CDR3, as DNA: TGCAGTGCTCGCGGGACAGCCCCACATGGCTACACCTTC. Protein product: CSARGTAPHGYTF.

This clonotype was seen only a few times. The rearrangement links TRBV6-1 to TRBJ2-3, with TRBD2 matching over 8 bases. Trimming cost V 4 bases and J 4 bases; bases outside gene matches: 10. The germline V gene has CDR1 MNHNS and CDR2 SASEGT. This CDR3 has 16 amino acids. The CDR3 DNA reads TGTGCCAGCAGTGGACGGGGGGGCTTTCGCGCAGATACGCAGTATTTT. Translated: CASSGRGGFRADTQYF.

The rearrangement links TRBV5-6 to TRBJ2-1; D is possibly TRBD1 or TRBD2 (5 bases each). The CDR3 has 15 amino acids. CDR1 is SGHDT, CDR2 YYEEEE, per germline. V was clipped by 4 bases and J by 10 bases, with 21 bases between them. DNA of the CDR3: TGTGCCAGCAGCAGCTCCGGGACGATCCTCTGGGAGCAGTTCTTC. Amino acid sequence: CASSSSGTILWEQFF.

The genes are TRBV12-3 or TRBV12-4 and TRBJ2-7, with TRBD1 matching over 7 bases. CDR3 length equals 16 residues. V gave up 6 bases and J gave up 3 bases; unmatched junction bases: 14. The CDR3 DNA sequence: TGTGCCAGCAGCCAAACGGGACAGTTAAATGACTACGAGCAGTACTTC. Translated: CASSQTGQLNDYEQYF.